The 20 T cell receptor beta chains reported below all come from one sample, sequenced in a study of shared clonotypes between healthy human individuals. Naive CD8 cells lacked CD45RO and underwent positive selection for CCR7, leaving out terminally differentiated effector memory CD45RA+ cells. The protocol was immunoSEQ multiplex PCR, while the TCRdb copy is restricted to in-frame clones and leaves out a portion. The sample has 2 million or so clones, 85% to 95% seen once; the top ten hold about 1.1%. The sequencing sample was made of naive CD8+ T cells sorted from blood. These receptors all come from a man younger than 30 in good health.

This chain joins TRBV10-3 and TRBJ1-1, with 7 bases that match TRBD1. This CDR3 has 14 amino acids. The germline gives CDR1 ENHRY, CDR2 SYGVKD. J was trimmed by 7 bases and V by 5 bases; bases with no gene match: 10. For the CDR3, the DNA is TGTGCCATCAGTCGGGTGGGAACAGGGGATGAAGCTTTCTTT. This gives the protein CAISRVGTGDEAFF.

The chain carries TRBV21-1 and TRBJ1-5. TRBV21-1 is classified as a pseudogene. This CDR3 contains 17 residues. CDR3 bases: TGTGCCAGCAGCAAAGGTGCTAGGTGGAGAAGCAATCAGCCCCAGCATTTT. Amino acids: CASSKGARWRSNQPQHF.

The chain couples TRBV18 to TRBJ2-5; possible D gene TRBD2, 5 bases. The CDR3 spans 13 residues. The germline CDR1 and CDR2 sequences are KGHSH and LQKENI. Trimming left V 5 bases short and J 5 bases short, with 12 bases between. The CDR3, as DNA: TGTGCCAGCTCAGGTACTAGGGAGGAGACCCAGTACTTC. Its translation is CASSGTREETQYF.

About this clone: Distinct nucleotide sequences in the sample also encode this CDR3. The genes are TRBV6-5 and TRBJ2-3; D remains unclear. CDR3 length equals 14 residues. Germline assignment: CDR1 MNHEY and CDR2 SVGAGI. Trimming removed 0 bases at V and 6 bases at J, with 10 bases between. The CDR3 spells CASSYSLDSDTQYF. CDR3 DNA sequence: TGTGCCAGCAGTTACTCGCTGGATTCGGATACGCAGTATTTT.

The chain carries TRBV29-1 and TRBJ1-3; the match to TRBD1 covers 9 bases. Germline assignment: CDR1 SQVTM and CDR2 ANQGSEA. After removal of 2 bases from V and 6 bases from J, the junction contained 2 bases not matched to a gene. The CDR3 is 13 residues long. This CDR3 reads CSVETGGANTIYF. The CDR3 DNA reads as TGCAGCGTTGAAACAGGGGGCGCAAACACCATATATTTT.

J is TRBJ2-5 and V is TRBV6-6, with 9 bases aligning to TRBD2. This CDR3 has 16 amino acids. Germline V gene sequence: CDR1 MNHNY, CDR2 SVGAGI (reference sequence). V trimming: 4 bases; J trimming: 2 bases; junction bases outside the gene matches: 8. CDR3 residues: CASSWILAGLQETQYF. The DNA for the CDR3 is TGTGCCAGCAGTTGGATTCTAGCGGGGCTTCAAGAGACCCAGTACTTC.

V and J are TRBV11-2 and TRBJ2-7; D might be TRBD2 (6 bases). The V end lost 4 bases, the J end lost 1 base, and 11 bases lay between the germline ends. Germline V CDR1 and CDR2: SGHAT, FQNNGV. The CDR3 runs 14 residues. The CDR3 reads CASSSGDGSYEQYF. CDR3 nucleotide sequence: TGTGCCAGCAGCTCGGGGGACGGATCCTACGAGCAGTACTTC.

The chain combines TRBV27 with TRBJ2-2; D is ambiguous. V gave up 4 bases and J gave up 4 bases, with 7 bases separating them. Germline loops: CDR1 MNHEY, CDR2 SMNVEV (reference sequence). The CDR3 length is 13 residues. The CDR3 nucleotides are TGTGCCAGCAGTTCCGTGGGCACCGGGGAGCTGTTTTTT. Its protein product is CASSSVGTGELFF.

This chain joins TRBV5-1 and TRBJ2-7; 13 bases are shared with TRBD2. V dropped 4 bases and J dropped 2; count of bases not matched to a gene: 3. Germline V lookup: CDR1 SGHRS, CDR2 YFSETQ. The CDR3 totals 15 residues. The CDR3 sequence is CASSRGLAGPYEQYF. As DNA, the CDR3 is TGCGCCAGCAGCAGGGGACTAGCGGGACCCTACGAGCAGTACTTC.

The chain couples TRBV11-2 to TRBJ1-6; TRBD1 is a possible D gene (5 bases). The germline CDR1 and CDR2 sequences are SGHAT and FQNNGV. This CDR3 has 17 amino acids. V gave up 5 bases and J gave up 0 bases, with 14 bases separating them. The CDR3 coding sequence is TGTGCCAGCAGCATCCACCAGGGTTACTCCTATAATTCACCCCTCCACTTT. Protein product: CASSIHQGYSYNSPLHF.

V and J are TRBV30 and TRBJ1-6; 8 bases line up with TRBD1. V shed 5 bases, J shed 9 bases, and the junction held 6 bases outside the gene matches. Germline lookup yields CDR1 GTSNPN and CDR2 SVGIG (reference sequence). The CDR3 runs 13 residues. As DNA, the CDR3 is TGTGCCTGGTCCGGGACAGGTGGTTCACCCCTCCACTTT. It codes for CAWSGTGGSPLHF.

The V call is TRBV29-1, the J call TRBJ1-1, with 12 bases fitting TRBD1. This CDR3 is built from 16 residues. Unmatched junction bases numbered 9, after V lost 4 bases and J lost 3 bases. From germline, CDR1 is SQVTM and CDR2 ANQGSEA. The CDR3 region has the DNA TGCAGCGTTGGAGGGGGACAGGGGGCGTTGGACACTGAAGCTTTCTTT. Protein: CSVGGGQGALDTEAFF.

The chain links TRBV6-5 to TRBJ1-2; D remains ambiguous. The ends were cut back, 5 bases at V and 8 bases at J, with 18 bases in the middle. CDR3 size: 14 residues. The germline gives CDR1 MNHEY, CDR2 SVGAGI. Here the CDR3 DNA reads TGTGCCAGCAGTATAGGATCAAAAAAGGAAGGCTACACCTTC. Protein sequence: CASSIGSKKEGYTF.

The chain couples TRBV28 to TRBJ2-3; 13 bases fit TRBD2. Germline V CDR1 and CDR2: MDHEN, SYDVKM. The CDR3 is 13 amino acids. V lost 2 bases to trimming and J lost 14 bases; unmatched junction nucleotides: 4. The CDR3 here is CASSLRLAGGVYF. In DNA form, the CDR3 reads TGTGCCAGCAGTTTACGACTAGCGGGAGGTGTGTATTTT.

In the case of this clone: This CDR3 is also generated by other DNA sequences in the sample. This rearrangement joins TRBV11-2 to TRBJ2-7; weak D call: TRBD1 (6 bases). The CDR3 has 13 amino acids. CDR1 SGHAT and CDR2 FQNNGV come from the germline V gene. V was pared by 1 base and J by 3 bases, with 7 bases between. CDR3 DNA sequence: TGTGCCAGCAGCTTAGGACAGGTCTACGAGCAGTACTTC. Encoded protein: CASSLGQVYEQYF.

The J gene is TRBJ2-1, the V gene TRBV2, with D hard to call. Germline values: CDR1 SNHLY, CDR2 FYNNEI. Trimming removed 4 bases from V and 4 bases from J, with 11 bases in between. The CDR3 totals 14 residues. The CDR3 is CASSGQAYYNEQFF. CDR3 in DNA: TGTGCCAGCAGTGGACAAGCTTATTACAATGAGCAGTTCTTC.

CDR3: CASSFPKGSGEQFF. The CDR3, as DNA: TGTGCCAGCAGCTTCCCAAAAGGGAGTGGTGAGCAGTTCTTC. The V call is TRBV7-9, the J call TRBJ2-1, with D possibly being TRBD2 (5 bases). CDR1 is SEHNR and CDR2 is FQNEAQ in the germline V gene (reference sequence). V was cut by 3 bases and J by 9 bases, with 15 bases left in between. The CDR3 totals 14 residues. The variable domain in full, with the rest retrieved from reference TRBV7-9 and TRBJ2-1, is DTGVSQNPRHKITKRGQNVTFRCDPISEHNRLYWYRQTLGQGPEFLTYFQNEAQLEKSRLLSDRFSAERPKGSFSTLEIQRTEQGDSAMYLCASSFPKGSGEQFFGPGTRLTVL.

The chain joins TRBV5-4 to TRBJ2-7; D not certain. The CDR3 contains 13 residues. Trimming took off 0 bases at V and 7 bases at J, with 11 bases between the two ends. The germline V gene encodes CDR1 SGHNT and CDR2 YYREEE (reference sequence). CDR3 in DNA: TGTGCCAGCAGCTTGGTTGGATCGGAAGAGCAGTACTTC. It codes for CASSLVGSEEQYF.

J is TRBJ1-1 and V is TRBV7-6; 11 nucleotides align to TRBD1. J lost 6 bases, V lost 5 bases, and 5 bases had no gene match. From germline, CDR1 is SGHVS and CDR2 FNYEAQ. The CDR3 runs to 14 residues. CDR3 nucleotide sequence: TGTGCCAGCAGCCCCGGACAGGGGGCGGCTGAAGCTTTCTTT. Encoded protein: CASSPGQGAAEAFF.

CDR3 protein: CASSVTPGQGATDTQYF. CDR3 nucleotides: TGTGCCAGCAGCGTGACCCCGGGACAGGGGGCAACAGATACGCAGTATTTT. V usage is TRBV9 and J usage is TRBJ2-3, with 12 bases that match TRBD1. The germline gives CDR1 SGDLS, CDR2 YYNGEE. This CDR3 comprises 17 residues. The junction had 7 bases not matched to a gene; V was cut back by 2 bases and J by 3 bases.